The source of this T cell receptor beta chain is a study of cytomegalovirus exposure and HLA in healthy donors. Findings of the study overall: Usually a TCR sequence was rare, but some public TCRs were found in many donors. According to a later analysis, donors in an Asian-associated ancestry cluster reportedly had fewer N-insertions than the approximately 670-donor mean. Most TCR beta V segments were productive about 87% or about 30% of the time in an earlier analysis.

The V gene lost 2 bases and the J gene lost 3 bases, with 14 bases spanning the gap. Looked up from germline, CDR1 is SGHKS and CDR2 is YYEKEE (reference sequence). This CDR3 has 15 residues. About this clone itself: Its antigen is still unknown.

Use of 60 Vbeta and 13 Jbeta primers characterized the PCR. TCRdb keeps only in-frame clones here, not all; method: immunoSEQ multiplex PCR. The table lists over 150,000 clones, roughly 75% of them singletons. Input material: PBMCs. The TCR originated in a male donor in good health and CMV-seronegative. V is TRBV5-5 and J is TRBJ1-1, with TRBD1 as a possible D gene (6 bases). The CDR3 reads CASSLRGTVDTEAFF. The CDR3 DNA is TGTGCCAGCAGCTTAAGGGGGACGGTCGACACTGAAGCTTTCTTT.